This paragraph covers one T cell receptor (beta chain) sequence. Here immunoSEQ multiplex PCR was the method, and the copy in TCRdb shows in-frame clones only, minus some. The sample lists just over 40,000 clones, 80% to 90% occurring once. This record comes from a study of OX40 agonist ivuxolimab in advanced cancers. Study context: Patients with hepatocellular carcinoma, melanoma, renal cell or head and neck cancer made up the dose-escalation patients.

The sequence was obtained from an adult with an advanced solid tumor such as melanoma, head and neck, liver or kidney cancer. The sequenced sample was CD4+ or CD8+ T cells sorted from blood, obtained in a trial of the OX40 agonist ivuxolimab.

CDR3 residues: CASSRGLPSTDTQYF. CDR3 sequence (DNA): TGTGCCAGCAGCCGGGGACTACCTAGCACAGATACGCAGTATTTT. The J gene is TRBJ2-3, the V gene TRBV6-5, with 7 bases identical to TRBD2. The germline gives CDR1 MNHEY, CDR2 SVGAGI. This CDR3 region has 15 residues. The junction had 6 bases not matched to a gene; V was cut back by 6 bases and J by 0 bases.